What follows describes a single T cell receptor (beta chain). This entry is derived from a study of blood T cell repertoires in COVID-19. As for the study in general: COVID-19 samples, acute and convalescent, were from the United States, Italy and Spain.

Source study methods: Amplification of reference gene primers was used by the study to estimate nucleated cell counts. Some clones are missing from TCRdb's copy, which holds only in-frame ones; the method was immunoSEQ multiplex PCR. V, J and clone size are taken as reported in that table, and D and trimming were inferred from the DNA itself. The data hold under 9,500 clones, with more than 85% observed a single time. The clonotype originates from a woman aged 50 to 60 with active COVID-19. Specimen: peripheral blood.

The CDR3 region is CAISENAGNTEAFF. The CDR3 bases are TGTGCCATCAGTGAGAATGCGGGGAACACTGAAGCTTTCTTT. The chain is built from TRBV10-3 and TRBJ1-1; D is unresolved. Trimming pared 2 bases from V and 1 base from J, leaving 8 bases between. Germline values: CDR1 ENHRY, CDR2 SYGVKD. This CDR3 has 14 residues.